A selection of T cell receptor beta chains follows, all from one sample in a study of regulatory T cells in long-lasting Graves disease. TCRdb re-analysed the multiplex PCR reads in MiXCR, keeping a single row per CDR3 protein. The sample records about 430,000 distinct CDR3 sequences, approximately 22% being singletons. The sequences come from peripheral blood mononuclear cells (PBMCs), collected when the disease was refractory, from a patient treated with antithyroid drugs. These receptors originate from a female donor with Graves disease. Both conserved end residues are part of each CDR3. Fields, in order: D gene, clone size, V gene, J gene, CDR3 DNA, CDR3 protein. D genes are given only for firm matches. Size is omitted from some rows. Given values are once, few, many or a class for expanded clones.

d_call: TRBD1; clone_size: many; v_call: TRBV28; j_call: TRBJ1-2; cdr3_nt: TGTGCCAGCAGTACTCACGCTCCGGGACAGGGACTTCCAGGCTATGGCTACACCTTC; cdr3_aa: CASSTHAPGQGLPGYGYTF
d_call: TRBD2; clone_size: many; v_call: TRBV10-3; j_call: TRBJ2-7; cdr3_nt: TGTGCCATCAGTGACCGGGGGGGACTAGCGTTCGCCGAGCAGTACTTC; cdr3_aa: CAISDRGGLAFAEQYF
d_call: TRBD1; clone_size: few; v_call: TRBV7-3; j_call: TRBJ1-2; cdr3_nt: TGTGCCAGCAGCGGGGGAGGGGGCGACGGCTACACCTTC; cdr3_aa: CASSGGGGDGYTF
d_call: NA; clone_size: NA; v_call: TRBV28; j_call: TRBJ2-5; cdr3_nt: TGTGCCAGCAGGGCTCGGGAGACCCAGTACTTC; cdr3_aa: CASRARETQYF
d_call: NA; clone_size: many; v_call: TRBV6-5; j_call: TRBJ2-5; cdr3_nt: TGTGCCAGCAGTTACGCTCGTGGGGGACTGGACCAAGAGACCCAGTACTTC; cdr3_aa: CASSYARGGLDQETQYF
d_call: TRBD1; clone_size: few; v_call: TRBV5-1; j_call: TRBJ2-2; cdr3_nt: TGCGCCAGCAGCATCCAACCCCGGAGACAGGGGAACACCGGGGAGCTGTTTTTT; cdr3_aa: CASSIQPRRQGNTGELFF
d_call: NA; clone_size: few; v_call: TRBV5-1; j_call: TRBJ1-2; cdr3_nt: TGCGCCAGCAGCTTGACAGTCGTCTATGGCTACACCTTC; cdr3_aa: CASSLTVVYGYTF
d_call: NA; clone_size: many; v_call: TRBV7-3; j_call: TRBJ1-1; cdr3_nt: TGTGCCAGCAGCTTTGGGCTGGGATCCGAAGCTTTCTTT; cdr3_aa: CASSFGLGSEAFF
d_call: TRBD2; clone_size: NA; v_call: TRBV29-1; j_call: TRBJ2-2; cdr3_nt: TGCAGCGTCAGGACTAGCGGGAACTCCGGGGAGCTGTTTTTT; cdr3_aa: CSVRTSGNSGELFF
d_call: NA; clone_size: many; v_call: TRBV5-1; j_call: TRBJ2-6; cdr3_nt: TGTGCCAGCAGCTTAGGTAGCTCTGGGGCCAACGTCCTGACTTTC; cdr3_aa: CASSLGSSGANVLTF
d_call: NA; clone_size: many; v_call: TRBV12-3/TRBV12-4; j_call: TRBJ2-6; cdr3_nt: TGTGCCAGCGGGGGGGGGGCCAACGTCCTGACTTTC; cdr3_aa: CASGGGANVLTF
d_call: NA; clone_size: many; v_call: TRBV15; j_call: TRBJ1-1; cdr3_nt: TGTGCCACCAGCAGAGCCGAGGACACTGAAGCTTTCTTT; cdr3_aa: CATSRAEDTEAFF
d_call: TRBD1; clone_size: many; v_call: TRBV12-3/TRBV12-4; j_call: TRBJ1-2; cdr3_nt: TGTGCCAGCAGTTTAATAGACAGGGCCAACTATGGCTACACCTTC; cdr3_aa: CASSLIDRANYGYTF
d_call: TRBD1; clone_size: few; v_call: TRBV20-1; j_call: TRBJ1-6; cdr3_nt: TGCAGTGCCCCTTGGACAGGGAGGAATTCACCCCTCCACTTT; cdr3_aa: CSAPWTGRNSPLHF
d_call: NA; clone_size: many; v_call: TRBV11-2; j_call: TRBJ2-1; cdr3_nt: TGTGCCAGCAGCTTAGCGGGTTCCTACAATGAGCAGTTCTTC; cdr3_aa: CASSLAGSYNEQFF
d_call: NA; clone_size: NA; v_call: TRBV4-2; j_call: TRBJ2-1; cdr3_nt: TGTGCCAGCAGCCAGAAATCAGCGGCCCTAGACAATGAGCAGTTCTTC; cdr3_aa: CASSQKSAALDNEQFF
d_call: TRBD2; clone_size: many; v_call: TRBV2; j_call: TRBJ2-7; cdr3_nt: TGTGCCAGCAGTCAGACTAGCGGGAGGGCCCCTGAGCAGTACTTC; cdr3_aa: CASSQTSGRAPEQYF
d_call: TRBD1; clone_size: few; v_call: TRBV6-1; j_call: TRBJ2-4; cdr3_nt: TGTGCCAGCAGTCCGGGACAGGGGTTCCAAAACATTCAGTACTTC; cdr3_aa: CASSPGQGFQNIQYF
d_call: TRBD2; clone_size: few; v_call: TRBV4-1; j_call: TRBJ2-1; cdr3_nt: TGCGCCAGCAGCCAAGCTGGGGCTAGCGGTTACAATGAGCAGTTCTTC; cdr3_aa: CASSQAGASGYNEQFF
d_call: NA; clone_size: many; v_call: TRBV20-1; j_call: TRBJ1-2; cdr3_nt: TGCAGTGCGGCCCCGAGGGATGGCTACACCTTC; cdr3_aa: CSAAPRDGYTF
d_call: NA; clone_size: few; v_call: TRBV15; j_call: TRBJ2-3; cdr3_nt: TGTGCCACCAGACAAACGGGACTCTCATCTAGCACAGATACGCAGTATTTT; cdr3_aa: CATRQTGLSSSTDTQYF